This paragraph covers one T cell receptor (beta chain) sequence. This specimen belongs to a study of T cell changes during pregnancy in multiple sclerosis. Profiling relied on immunoSEQ multiplex PCR, and the TCRdb table lists in-frame clones only, not all of them. The data hold 75,000 to 95,000 clones, with 80% to 95% observed a single time. This CDR3 spans 14 amino acids. Germline CDR1 reads SGDLS; CDR2 reads YYNGEE. The ends were cut back, 0 bases at V and 2 bases at J, with 8 bases in the middle. The V and J genes are TRBV9 and TRBJ1-2; D may be TRBD1 (5 bases). The sample here was peripheral blood, taken in the first trimester of pregnancy. The source is a female donor in good health, enrolled as a control in a pregnancy study. CDR3 nucleotide sequence: TGTGCCAGCAGCGTAGTGGGGCAGAACTATGGCTACACCTTC. Translation gives CASSVVGQNYGYTF.